This T cell receptor (beta chain) was captured in a study of T cells in Graves' hyperthyroidism and ophthalmopathy. RNA transcripts gave rise to amplified TCR beta CDR3 regions. The HTBI primer set drove a first-round RT-PCR of the TCR CDR3. TCRdb recomputed calls from the multiplex PCR reads with MiXCR, one row per CDR3 protein. The profile shows 800,000 or so distinct CDR3 sequences, 38% of them singletons. The hyperthyroidism was newly diagnosed and had lasted under 2 months; the patients were aged 18 to 65. Broader study findings: A model using 13 V-J features told ophthalmopathy apart from stable hyperthyroidism. Ophthalmopathy was model-predicted a median around 6.1 months pre-onset.

Germline V CDR1 and CDR2: ENHRY, SYGVKD. The V end lost 6 bases, the J end lost 8 bases, and 14 bases lay between the germline ends. The CDR3 is made up of 13 amino acids. This clonotype was observed at least ten times. Its matching antigen is unknown. The specimen sequenced was blood. The receptor comes from a man younger than 35 with Graves' hyperthyroidism. The chain links TRBV10-3 to TRBJ1-5, with TRBD1 as a possible D gene (6 bases). CDR3 sequence (DNA): TGTGCCATCAGACCAACAGGGTCGGAGCCCCAGCATTTT. It is translated as CAIRPTGSEPQHF.